This T cell receptor (beta chain) is from a study of CD8 T cells in cerebrospinal fluid in Alzheimer's disease. The overall study: CSF T cell clonal expansion was assessed by plate-based nested PCR and droplet-based sequencing.

TCRdb reprocessed the 10x single-cell sequencing reads and reports one entry per CDR3 protein, with no DNA. This listing includes roughly 1,500 distinct CDR3 sequences. The CDR3 has 13 residues. Its frequency marks this clonotype as large. The TCR comes from a human donor with Alzheimer's disease. This chain joins TRBV12-3 or TRBV12-4 and TRBJ1-4. Sequences were obtained from cerebrospinal fluid. The CDR3 loop is CASRGPGYEKLFF.